The clone carrying this T cell receptor beta chain was detected a few times. What it recognizes is unknown. The entry originates in a study of T cell repertoires in cytomegalovirus infection. Across the whole study: Selected CMV epitopes included recently identified HLA-C-restricted ones as well as well-studied HLA-B-restricted ones. The public TCR beta signatures pointed to both CMV infection and matching HLA type. Regarding the study as a whole: Dominant in the ex vivo response were TCR beta clonotypes restricted by HLA-C and specific for CMV. Totalled public TCR beta family frequency picked out people who carried CMV plus the relevant HLA.

CDR1 and CDR2 from the germline V gene are LGHNA and YNFKEQ. The CDR3 covers 15 residues. V was clipped by 4 bases and J by 4 bases, with 16 bases between them. Each CDR3 protein is one row after TCRdb ran MiXCR on the reads. This table holds some 800,000 distinct CDR3 sequences, 25% to 35% found once. The sequence came from a human donor in good health (CMV status not recorded). Some clones in this sample may be carry-over from other donors' samples. This chain connects TRBV4-2 to TRBJ1-1, with D possibly being TRBD1 (5 bases). Sequenced here: cultured CD8+ T cells from PBMCs, sampled from culture after CMV antigen stimulation. In DNA form, the CDR3 reads TGTGCCAGCAGCCGGGGTAGGGGAGTCGTCACTGAAGCTTTCTTT. It is translated as CASSRGRGVVTEAFF.